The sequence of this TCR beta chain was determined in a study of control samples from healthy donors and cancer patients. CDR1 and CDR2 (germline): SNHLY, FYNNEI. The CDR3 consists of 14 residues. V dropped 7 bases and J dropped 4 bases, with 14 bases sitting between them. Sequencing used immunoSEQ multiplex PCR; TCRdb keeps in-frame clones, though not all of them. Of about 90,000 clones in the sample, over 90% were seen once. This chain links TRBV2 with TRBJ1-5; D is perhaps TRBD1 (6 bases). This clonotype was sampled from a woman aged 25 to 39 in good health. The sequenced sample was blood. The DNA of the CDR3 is TGTGCCAGCAAGAACAGGGTAGGGAATCAGCCCCAGCATTTT. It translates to CASKNRVGNQPQHF.